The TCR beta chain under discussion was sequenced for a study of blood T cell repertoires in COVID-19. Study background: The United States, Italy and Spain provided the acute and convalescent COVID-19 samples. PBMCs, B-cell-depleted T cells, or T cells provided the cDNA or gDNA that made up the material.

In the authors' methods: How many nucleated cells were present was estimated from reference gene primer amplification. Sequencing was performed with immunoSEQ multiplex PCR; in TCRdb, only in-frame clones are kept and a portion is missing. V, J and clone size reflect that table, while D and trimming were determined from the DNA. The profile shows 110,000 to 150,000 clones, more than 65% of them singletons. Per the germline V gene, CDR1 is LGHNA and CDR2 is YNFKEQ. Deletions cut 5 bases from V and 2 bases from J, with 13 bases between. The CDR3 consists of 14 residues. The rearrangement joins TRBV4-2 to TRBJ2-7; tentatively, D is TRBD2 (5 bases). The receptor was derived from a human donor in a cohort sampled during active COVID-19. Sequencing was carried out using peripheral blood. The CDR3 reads CASSDTSQPYEQYF. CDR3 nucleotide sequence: TGTGCCAGCAGCGACACTAGTCAACCCTACGAGCAGTACTTC.